One TCR beta chain is described in this entry. In its sample, this clone was seen a few times. The antigen it binds to is not known. In this record, gene identifiers and germline sequences come from the mouse. The sequenced fragment ends 4 residues before the CDR3 boundary, so the rest is inferred from the germline J gene. The CDR3 starts with the cysteine, ends with the phenylalanine, and has 14 residues. Of the CDR3's DNA, 30 bases were read; they are in frame from base 1. CDR1 NNHDY and CDR2 SYVADS were looked up in the germline V gene. Trimming removed 0 bases from V and 3 bases from J, leaving 9 bases between the germline ends. This entry belongs to a study of CD8+ T cells in alopecia areata (dated by TCRdb to 2016 to 2019). With regard to the full study: Skin from C3H/HeJ donors with spontaneous alopecia (roughly 6-13 months old) was grafted onto female C3H/HeJ recipients that were about 6-10 weeks old. To study T cell clonal expansion in alopecia areata, the researchers applied high-throughput TCRbeta sequencing to both the C3H/HeJ mouse model and human patients. Scalp tissue and sorted CD4+ and CD8+ peripheral blood T cells from patchy and totalis/universalis alopecia areata patients and from healthy controls were covered by human TCRbeta sequencing. Clonality in the scalp was compared among normal scalp (n=4), patchy alopecia areata scalp (n=8), and alopecia totalis/universalis scalp (n=8). RNA was extracted with the PAXgene miRNA kit for fixed scalp, the miRNeasy kit for PBMCs, and the RNeasy kit for mouse skin. TCRbeta CDR3 regions were amplified by immunoSEQ multiplex PCR using 35 Vbeta forward and 13 Jbeta reverse primers. The paper's findings and limits, for the study overall: Compared with mice, TCR sequences shared between patients were less clear, possibly partly because of HLA diversity across the patient population. Higher clonality and more expanded CD8+ clones were observed in lesional scalp than in normal scalp, particularly in alopecia totalis/universalis, a finding suggestive of antigenic drive. Unlike mouse skin, where gammadelta T cells dominate, normal human skin contains resident alphabeta T cells that get sequenced too, which complicates analysis of the scalp TCR repertoire.

Library generation was performed with the immunoSEQ multiplex PCR assay. For TCR sequencing, RNA was extracted from every sample and reverse transcribed into cDNA to serve as template. First-strand cDNA was synthesized using SuperScript III with a 2:1 mix of oligo-dT and random hexamers. Amplification bias was assessed with a synthetic immune receptor repertoire, and residual bias was removed computationally. Sequencing of the libraries was done on Illumina HiSeq using 60 bp reads that spanned the CDR3 and were read from J toward V. Concerning the study's data processing: Raw reads were preprocessed to remove errors, and CDR3 was defined according to IMGT conventions as the region from the conserved cysteine to phenylalanine. Clonality was calculated as 1 minus Shannon entropy normalized by log2 of the number of productive unique TCRs. Scalp TCRbeta sequences were cross-referenced with sorted blood CD4 and CD8 repertoires so that the CD4 or CD8 identity of scalp clones could be inferred. What TCRdb holds here is the immuneACCESS table cut down to in-frame rearrangements. Part of the clones is not present; checked against another copy, under half of the missing clones reflect an unresolved V gene, and the others are unexplained. V and J calls and clone size are as listed in that table; D and trimming were resolved from the DNA. This sample has about 1,400 clones in the table, none counted a single time. The ten largest make up 35% to 45% of the sample.

This clonotype was sampled from a C3H/HeJ mouse with alopecia areata. Mice of this line possess the MHC haplotype H2-k. Sample: lesional skin. Recombination connected TRBV13-3 to TRBJ1-1; TRBD1 could be the D gene, as 5 bases match. The CDR3 region has the sequence CASSDAGRDTEVFF. The part of the CDR3 DNA that was read is TGTGCCAGCAGTGATGCAGGGAGGGACACA.